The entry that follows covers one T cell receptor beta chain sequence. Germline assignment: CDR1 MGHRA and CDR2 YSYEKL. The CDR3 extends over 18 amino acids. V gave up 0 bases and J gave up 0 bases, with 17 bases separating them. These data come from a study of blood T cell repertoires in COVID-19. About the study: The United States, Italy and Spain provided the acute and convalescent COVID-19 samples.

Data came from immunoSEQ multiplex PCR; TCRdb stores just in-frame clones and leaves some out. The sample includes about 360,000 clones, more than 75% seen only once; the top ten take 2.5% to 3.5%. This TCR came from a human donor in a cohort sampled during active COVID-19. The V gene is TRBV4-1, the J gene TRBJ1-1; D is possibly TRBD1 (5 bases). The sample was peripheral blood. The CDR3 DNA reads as TGCGCCAGCAGCCAAGAGAGTCTAGGACAACTGATGAACACTGAAGCTTTCTTT. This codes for CASSQESLGQLMNTEAFF.